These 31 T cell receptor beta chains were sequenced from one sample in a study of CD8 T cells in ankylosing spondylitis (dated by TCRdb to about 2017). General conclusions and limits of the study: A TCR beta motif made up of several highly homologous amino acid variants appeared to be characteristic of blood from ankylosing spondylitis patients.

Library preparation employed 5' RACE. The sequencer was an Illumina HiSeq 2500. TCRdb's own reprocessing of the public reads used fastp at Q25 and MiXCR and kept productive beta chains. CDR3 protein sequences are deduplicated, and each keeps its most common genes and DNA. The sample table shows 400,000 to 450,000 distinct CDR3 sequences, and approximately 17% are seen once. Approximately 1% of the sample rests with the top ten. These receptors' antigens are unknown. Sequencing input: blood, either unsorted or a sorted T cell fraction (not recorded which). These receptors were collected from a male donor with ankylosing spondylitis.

CDR3: CAWSYGGLHNQPQHF. CDR3 sequence (DNA): TGTGCCTGGAGTTACGGAGGACTGCACAATCAGCCCCAGCATTTT. The rearrangement joins TRBV30 to TRBJ1-5; no reliable D call. V gave up 2 bases and J gave up 3 bases, with 14 bases separating them. The CDR3 sequence is 15 residues long. CDR1 is GTSNPN, CDR2 SVGIG, per germline (reference sequence).

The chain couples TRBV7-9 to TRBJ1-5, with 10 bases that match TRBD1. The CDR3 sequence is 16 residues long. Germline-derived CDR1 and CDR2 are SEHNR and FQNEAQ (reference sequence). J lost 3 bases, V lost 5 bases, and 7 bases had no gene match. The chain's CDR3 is CASSPGTGDPNQPQHF. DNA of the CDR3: TGTGCCAGCAGCCCCGGGACAGGGGATCCCAATCAGCCCCAGCATTTT.

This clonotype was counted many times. CDR3 nucleotides: TGTGCCAGCAGCCCCGGGACAGGGGACTACAATGAGCAGTTCTTC. Translated: CASSPGTGDYNEQFF. The rearrangement uses TRBV18 and TRBJ2-1, with 10 bases aligning to TRBD1. The CDR3 totals 15 residues. V dropped 8 bases and J dropped 3; count of bases not matched to a gene: 7. Germline V gene data show CDR1 as KGHSH and CDR2 as LQKENI.

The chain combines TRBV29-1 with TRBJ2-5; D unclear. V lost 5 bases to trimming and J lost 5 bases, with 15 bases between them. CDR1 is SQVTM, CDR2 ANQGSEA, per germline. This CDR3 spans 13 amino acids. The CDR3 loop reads CSVSPSPVETQYF. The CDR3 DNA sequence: TGCAGCGTTTCCCCCTCTCCGGTTGAGACCCAGTACTTC.

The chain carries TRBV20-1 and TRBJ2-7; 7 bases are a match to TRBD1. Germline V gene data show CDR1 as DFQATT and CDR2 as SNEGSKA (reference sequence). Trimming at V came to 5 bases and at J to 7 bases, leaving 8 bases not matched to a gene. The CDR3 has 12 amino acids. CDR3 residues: CSADDRVGEQYF. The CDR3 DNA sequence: TGCAGTGCTGATGACAGGGTAGGGGAGCAGTACTTC.

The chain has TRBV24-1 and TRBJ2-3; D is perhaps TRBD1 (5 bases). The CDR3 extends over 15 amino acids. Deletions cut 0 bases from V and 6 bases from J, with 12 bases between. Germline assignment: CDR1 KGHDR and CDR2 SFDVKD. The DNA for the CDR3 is TGTGCCACCAGTGATTTGCGGACAATTTCCGATACGCAGTATTTT. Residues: CATSDLRTISDTQYF.

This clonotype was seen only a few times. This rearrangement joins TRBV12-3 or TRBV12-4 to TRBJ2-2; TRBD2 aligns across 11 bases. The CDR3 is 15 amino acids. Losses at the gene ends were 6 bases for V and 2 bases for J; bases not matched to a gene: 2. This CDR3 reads CASRGTSGNTGELFF. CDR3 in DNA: TGTGCCAGCAGAGGGACTAGCGGCAACACCGGGGAGCTGTTTTTT.

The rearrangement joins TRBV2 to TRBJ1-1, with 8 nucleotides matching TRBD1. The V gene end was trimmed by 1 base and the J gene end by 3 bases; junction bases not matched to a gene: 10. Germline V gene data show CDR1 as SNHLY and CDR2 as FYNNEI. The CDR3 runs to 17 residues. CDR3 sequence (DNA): TGTGCCAGCAGTGAAGAGGGGGCAGGGGGCGCGGACACTGAAGCTTTCTTT. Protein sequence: CASSEEGAGGADTEAFF.

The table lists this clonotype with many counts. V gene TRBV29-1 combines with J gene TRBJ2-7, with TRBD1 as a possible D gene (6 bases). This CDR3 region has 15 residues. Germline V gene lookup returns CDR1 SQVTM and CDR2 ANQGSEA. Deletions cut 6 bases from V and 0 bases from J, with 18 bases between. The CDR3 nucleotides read TGCAGCGTGATAAGCGATAACAGGGCCTCCTACGAGCAGTACTTC. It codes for CSVISDNRASYEQYF.

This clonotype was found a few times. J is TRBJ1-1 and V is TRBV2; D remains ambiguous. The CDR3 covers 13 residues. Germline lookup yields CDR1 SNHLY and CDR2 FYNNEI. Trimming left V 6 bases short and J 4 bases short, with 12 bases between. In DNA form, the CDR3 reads TGTGCCAGCAGCGGTCAGCCATTCACTGAAGCTTTCTTT. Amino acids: CASSGQPFTEAFF.

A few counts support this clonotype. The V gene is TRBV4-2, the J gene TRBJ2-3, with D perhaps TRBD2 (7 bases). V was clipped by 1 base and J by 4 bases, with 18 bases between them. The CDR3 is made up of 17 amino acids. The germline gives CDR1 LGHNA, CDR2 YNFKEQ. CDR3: CASSQVRGGQKADTQYF. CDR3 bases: TGTGCCAGCAGCCAAGTGAGGGGGGGACAAAAGGCAGATACGCAGTATTTT.

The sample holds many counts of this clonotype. The CDR3 DNA reads as TGTGCCAGCAGCGTGGGACCGGACAGGCACTACGAGCAGTACTTC. Residues: CASSVGPDRHYEQYF. This rearrangement joins TRBV9 to TRBJ2-7; 7 bases are a match to TRBD1. This CDR3 comprises 15 residues. Germline CDR1 reads SGDLS; CDR2 reads YYNGEE. With 2 bases clipped from V and 3 bases from J, the junction kept 8 bases outside the gene matches.

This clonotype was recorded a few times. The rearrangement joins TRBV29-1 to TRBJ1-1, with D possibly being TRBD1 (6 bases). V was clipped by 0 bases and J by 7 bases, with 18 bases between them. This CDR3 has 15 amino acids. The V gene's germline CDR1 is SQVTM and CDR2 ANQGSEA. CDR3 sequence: CSVEDGWGAGVEAFF. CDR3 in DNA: TGCAGCGTTGAAGATGGATGGGGGGCGGGAGTTGAAGCTTTCTTT.

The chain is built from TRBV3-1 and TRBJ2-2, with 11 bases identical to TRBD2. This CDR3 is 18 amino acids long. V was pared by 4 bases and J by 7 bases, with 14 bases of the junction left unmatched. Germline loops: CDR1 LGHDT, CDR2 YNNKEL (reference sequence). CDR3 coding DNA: TGTGCCAGCAGCCCCCCCGTTCGTAGCGGGAGGGCCGTCGGGGAGCTGTTTTTT. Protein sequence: CASSPPVRSGRAVGELFF.

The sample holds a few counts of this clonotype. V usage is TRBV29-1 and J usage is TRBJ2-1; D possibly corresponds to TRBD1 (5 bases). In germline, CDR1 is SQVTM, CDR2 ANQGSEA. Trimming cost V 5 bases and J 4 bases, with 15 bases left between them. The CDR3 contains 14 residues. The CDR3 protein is CSVCRAAFYNEQFF. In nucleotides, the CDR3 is TGCAGCGTTTGCAGGGCAGCGTTTTACAATGAGCAGTTCTTC.

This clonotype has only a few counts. Written as DNA, the CDR3 is TGTGCCAGCAGGGTTGAGGGGCATAGCAATCAGCCCCAGCATTTT. Protein: CASRVEGHSNQPQHF. The chain carries TRBV6-1 and TRBJ1-5, with D perhaps matching TRBD1 (5 bases). The CDR3 length is 15 residues. Trimming removed 6 bases from V and 0 bases from J, with 12 bases in between. Germline CDR1 and CDR2: MNHNS and SASEGT.

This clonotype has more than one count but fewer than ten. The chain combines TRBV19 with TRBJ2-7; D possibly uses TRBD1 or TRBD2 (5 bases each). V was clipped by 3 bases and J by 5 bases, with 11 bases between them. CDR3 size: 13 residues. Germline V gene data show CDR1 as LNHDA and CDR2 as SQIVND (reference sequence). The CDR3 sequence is CASSMGTDHEQYF. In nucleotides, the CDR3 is TGTGCCAGTAGTATGGGGACCGATCACGAGCAGTACTTC.

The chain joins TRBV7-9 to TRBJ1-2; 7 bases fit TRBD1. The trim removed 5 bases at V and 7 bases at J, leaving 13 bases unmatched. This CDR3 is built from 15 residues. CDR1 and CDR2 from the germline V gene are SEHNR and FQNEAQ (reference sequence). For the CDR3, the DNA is TGTGCCAGCAGCGCAGACAGGGCCCGAATGGCTGGCTACACCTTC. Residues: CASSADRARMAGYTF.

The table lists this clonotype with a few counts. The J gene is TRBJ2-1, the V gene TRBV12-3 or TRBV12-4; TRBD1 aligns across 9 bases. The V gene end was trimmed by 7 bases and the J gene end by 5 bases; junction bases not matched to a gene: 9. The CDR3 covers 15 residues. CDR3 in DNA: TGTGCCAGCAAAAGGGCCGGGACAGGGAACAATGAGCAGTTCTTC. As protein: CASKRAGTGNNEQFF.

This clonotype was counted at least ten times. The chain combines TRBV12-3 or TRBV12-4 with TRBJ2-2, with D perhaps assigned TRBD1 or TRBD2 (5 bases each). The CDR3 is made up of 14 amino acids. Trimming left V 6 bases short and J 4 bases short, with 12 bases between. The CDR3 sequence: CASSRGVGTGELFF. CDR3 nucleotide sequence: TGTGCCAGCAGCCGAGGGGTGGGCACCGGGGAGCTGTTTTTT.

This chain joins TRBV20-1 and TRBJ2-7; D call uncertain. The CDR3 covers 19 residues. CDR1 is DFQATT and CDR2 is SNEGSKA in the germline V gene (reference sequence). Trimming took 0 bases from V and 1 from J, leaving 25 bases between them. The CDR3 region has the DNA TGCAGTGCTAGAGATCAGGAGCTAGTGGGAACCCTACGATCCTACGAGCAGTACTTC. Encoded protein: CSARDQELVGTLRSYEQYF.

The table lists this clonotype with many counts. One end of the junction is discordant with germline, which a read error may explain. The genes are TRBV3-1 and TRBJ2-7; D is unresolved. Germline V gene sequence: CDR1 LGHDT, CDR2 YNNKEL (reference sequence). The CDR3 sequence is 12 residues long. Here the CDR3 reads CASSQVGYEQYF. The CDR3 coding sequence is TGTGCCAGCAGTCAAGTCGGCTACGAGCAGTACTTC.

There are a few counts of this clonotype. The CDR3 here is CATSDRRGNERDTQYF. The CDR3 region has the DNA TGTGCCACCAGTGATCGCCGCGGAAACGAGCGGGATACGCAGTATTTT. The chain joins TRBV24-1 to TRBJ2-3; a weak D match, TRBD2 (5 bases). This CDR3 region has 16 residues. Germline V gene lookup returns CDR1 KGHDR and CDR2 SFDVKD. V lost 3 bases and J 6 bases, leaving 18 bases between the germline ends.

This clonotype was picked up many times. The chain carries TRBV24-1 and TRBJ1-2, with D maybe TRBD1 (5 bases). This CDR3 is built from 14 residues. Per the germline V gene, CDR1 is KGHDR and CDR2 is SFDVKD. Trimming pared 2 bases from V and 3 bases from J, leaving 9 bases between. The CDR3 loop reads CATSDSDSYYGYTF. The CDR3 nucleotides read TGTGCCACCAGTGATTCTGACAGCTACTATGGCTACACCTTC.

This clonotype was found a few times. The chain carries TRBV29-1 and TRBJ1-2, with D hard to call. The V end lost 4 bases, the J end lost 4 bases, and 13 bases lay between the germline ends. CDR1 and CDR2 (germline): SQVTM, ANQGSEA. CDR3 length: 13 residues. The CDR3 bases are TGCAGCGTTGTAGAGGGCAGGAGCTATGGCTACACCTTC. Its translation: CSVVEGRSYGYTF.

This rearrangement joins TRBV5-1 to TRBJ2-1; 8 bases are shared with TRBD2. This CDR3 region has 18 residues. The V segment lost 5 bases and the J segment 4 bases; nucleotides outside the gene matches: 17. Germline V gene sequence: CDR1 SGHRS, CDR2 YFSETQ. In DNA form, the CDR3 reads TGCGCCAGCAGACCAACTAGCGGAGGCAGCACTCCTTACAATGAGCAGTTCTTC. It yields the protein CASRPTSGGSTPYNEQFF.

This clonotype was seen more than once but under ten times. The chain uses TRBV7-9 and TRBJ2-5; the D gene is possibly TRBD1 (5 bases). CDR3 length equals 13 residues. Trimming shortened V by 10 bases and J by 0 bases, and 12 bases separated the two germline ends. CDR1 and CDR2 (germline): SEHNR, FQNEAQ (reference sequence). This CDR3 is CATGHPYQETQYF. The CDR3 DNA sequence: TGTGCCACTGGACACCCGTACCAAGAGACCCAGTACTTC.

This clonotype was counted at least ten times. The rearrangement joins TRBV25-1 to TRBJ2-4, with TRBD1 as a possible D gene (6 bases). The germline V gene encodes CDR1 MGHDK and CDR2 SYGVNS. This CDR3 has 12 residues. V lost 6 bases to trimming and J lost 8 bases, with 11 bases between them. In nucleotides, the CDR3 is TGTGCCAGCAGGGGACATGATGACATTCAGTACTTC. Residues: CASRGHDDIQYF.

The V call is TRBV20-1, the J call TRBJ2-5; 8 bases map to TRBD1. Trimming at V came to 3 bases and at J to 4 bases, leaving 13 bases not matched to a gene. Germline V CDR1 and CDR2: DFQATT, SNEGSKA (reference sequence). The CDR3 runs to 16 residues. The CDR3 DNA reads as TGCAGTGCTAGCGTACCAGGGTGGACAGGGACAGAGACCCAGTACTTC. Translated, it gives CSASVPGWTGTETQYF.

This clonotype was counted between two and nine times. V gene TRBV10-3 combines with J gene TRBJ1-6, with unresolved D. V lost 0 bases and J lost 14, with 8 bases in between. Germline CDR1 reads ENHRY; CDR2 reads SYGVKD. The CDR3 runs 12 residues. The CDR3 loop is CAISESTSALHF. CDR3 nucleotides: TGTGCCATCAGTGAGTCCACAAGCGCCCTCCACTTT.

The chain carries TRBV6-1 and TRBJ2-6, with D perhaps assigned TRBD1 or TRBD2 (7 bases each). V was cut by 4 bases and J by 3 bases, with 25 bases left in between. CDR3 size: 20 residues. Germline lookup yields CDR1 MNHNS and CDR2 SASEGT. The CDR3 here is CASSARTGPLGGVGANVLTF. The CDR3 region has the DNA TGTGCCAGCAGTGCCCGGACAGGCCCCCTTGGGGGGGTTGGGGCCAACGTCCTGACTTTC.